Listed here are 9 T cell receptor beta chains from one sample, sequenced in a study of T cell responses to AZD1222 COVID-19 vaccine (dated by TCRdb to the early 2020s). Explained via the paper, the time point label denotes: about 28 days (+/-7) after the second vaccine dose. Receptor libraries were prepared by the immunoSEQ multiplex PCR assay. In TCRdb, the immuneACCESS table is reduced to in-frame sequences with V and J assigned. These tables do not hold every clone; where another copy was compared, an unresolved V gene accounts for under half, and the others remain unexplained. The sample yields 45,000 to 65,000 clones; roughly 86% were counted once. Of the sample, less than 3% falls within the top ten clones. The sequencing here drew on peripheral blood, taken 28 days after the second AZD1222 dose. The receptors stem from an adult who received the AZD1222 COVID-19 vaccine.

The chain is built from TRBV9 and TRBJ1-2; perhaps TRBD1 as D (5 bases). The ends were cut back, 3 bases at V and 7 bases at J, with 19 bases in the middle. The CDR3 runs 15 residues. CDR1 is SGDLS, CDR2 YYNGEE, per germline. The DNA for the CDR3 is TGTGCCAGCAGCGGCCTTTGGTGGGGGGAAATTGGCTACACCTTC. Protein product: CASSGLWWGEIGYTF.

The chain couples TRBV9 to TRBJ2-3; 8 bases align to TRBD2. CDR1 and CDR2 (germline): SGDLS, YYNGEE. CDR3 length equals 15 residues. Trimming removed 2 bases from V and 4 bases from J; junction bases left unmatched: 6. The CDR3 DNA reads as TGTGCCAGCAGCGTTCGATCGGGAGGGTCAGATACGCAGTATTTT. Translation: CASSVRSGGSDTQYF.

The V call is TRBV2, the J call TRBJ1-5; D is undetermined. CDR1 and CDR2 from the germline V gene are SNHLY and FYNNEI. CDR3 size: 14 residues. V was cut by 3 bases and J by 2 bases, with 8 bases left in between. CDR3 sequence: CASSEGAGNQPQHF. In nucleotides, the CDR3 is TGTGCCAGCAGTGAGGGCGCAGGCAATCAGCCCCAGCATTTT.

The chain employs TRBV12-5 and TRBJ2-3; D is possibly TRBD2 (7 bases). CDR1 is LGHNT and CDR2 is FRNRAP in the germline V gene. Trimming stripped 3 bases from V and 3 bases from J, with 10 bases between. The CDR3 loop spans 14 amino acids. This CDR3 is CASGLGGGTDTQYF. DNA of the CDR3: TGTGCTAGTGGTTTAGGGGGGGGAACAGATACGCAGTATTTT. Complete variable domain (other parts from reference TRBV12-5 and TRBJ2-3): DARVTQTPRHKVTEMGQEVTMRCQPILGHNTVFWYRQTMMQGLELLAYFRNRAPLDDSGMPKDRFSAEMPDATLATLKIQPSEPRDSAVYFCASGLGGGTDTQYFGPGTRLTVL.

The chain is built from TRBV3-1 (or the pseudogene TRBV3-2) and TRBJ2-7; D is uncertain. V was pared by 3 bases and J by 5 bases, with 11 bases between. In germline, CDR1 is LGHDT, CDR2 YNNKEL (reference sequence). This CDR3 region has 13 residues. CDR3 amino acids: CASSQMGRNEQYF. CDR3 nucleotide sequence: TGTGCCAGCAGCCAGATGGGTAGGAACGAGCAGTACTTC.

The genes are TRBV2 and TRBJ1-1; tentative D call: TRBD1 (5 bases). V was clipped by 7 bases and J by 3 bases, with 9 bases between them. The CDR3 loop spans 12 amino acids. Germline assignment: CDR1 SNHLY and CDR2 FYNNEI. The CDR3 spells CASKGRYTEAFF. CDR3 in DNA: TGTGCCAGCAAGGGGCGGTACACTGAAGCTTTCTTT.

The V call is TRBV2, the J call TRBJ2-5, with 10 bases identical to TRBD1. The germline V gene has CDR1 SNHLY and CDR2 FYNNEI. The CDR3 sequence is 15 residues long. With 8 bases clipped from V and 5 bases from J, the junction kept 11 bases outside the gene matches. CDR3 sequence: CASPHDRGRRETQYF. CDR3 coding DNA: TGTGCCAGCCCCCATGACAGGGGGCGGAGGGAGACCCAGTACTTC.

This chain links TRBV6-1 with TRBJ2-5; the D call may be TRBD1 or TRBD2 (5 bases each). Germline V gives CDR1 MNHNS, CDR2 SASEGT. Trimming cost V 3 bases and J 0 bases, with 23 bases left between them. This CDR3 has 19 amino acids. The CDR3 spells CASSDQFTLGTAYQETQYF. The CDR3 DNA is TGTGCCAGCAGTGACCAATTCACCCTGGGGACGGCGTACCAAGAGACCCAGTACTTC.

The V gene is TRBV27, the J gene TRBJ2-7, with TRBD1 matching 8 bases. J was trimmed by 1 base and V by 5 bases; bases with no gene match: 7. Germline CDR1 MNHEY, CDR2 SMNVEV (reference sequence). The CDR3 has 15 amino acids. The DNA of the CDR3 is TGTGCCAGCAGTCAAGGGACAGGCGTATCCTACGAGCAGTACTTC. Protein product: CASSQGTGVSYEQYF.